This TCR beta chain was sequenced during a study of blood T cell repertoires in COVID-19 (dated by TCRdb to the early 2020s). About the full investigation: The collaborator samples originated in the United States, Italy and Spain and spanned the acute and convalescent phases of COVID-19. Deeply sampled blood TCRbeta repertoires from subjects exposed to, actively infected with, or recovered from COVID-19 were included in the dataset. The material from the prospective study consisted of cDNA or gDNA derived from T cells, B-cell-depleted T cells, or PBMCs. Where HLA class I and class II types were available, the types were taken from metadata supplied by the sample provider, not from assay-based typing. Sample metadata almost always included a de-identified subject ID, COVID-19 status, age in years and sex. The repertoires were released in a freely available public database intended as a resource for research on the immune response to SARS-CoV-2. Samples came from the ongoing ImmuneRACE study (first 160 participants) plus 1,254 subjects from 6 global collaborators.

TCRbeta CDR3 regions were amplified from genomic DNA using the immunoSEQ Assay, a bias-controlled multiplex PCR. The original methods were these. Nucleated cell counts per sample were estimated from amplification of reference gene primers within the assay. To quantify the absolute abundance of each unique TCRbeta CDR3 rearrangement, sequence reads were collapsed and filtered. For each sample, productive Simpson clonality was calculated as the square root of Simpson's diversity index across productive rearrangements. Entries here come from immuneACCESS through TCRdb and include only in-frame sequences with V and J called. Some clones fail to appear in such tables; in the studies checked, an unresolved V gene covers under half of the shortfall, and the cause of the remainder is unknown. V, J and clone size are those of that table, while D and trimming were read from the DNA. Recorded for this sample are 140,000 to 150,000 clones; roughly 76% of them occurred a single time. 8% to 9% of the sample belongs to the ten largest clones.

General study outcomes and caveats: The quantity of clinical and demographic metadata differed by source and by participant and was supplied without curation.

Each collaborating institution followed its own protocols to collect whole blood in K2EDTA tubes. Collaborator samples were shipped for TCRbeta analysis as frozen whole blood, isolated PBMCs, or DNA extracted from either sample type. This clone was observed once. Its cognate antigen has yet to be identified. The input lacks base qualities; no much larger clone sits a single base away. Trimming removed 5 bases from V and 9 bases from J, leaving 13 bases between the germline ends. CDR1 and CDR2 are read off the germline V gene as ENHRY and SYGVKD. Including the terminal cysteine and phenylalanine, the CDR3 comprises 12 residues. The entry retains the CDR3 DNA only, 36 bases that are in frame from base 1.

The source of this sequence is a human donor with acute or convalescent COVID-19. The donor label of this sample is uncertain. Material for sequencing was peripheral blood. This chain joins TRBV10-3 to TRBJ2-5, and perhaps TRBD2 as D gene, on 5 matching bases. The CDR3 reads CAISSPKEAQYF. Read as DNA, the sequence is TGTGCCATCAGTTCCCCAAAGGAGGCCCAGTACTTC.